Listed below are T cell receptor beta chains from one sample, sequenced in a study of cytomegalovirus exposure and HLA in healthy donors. Sequencing was performed with immunoSEQ multiplex PCR; in TCRdb, only in-frame clones are kept and a portion is missing. The sample records 99,000 or so clones, almost 80% being singletons. Sequencing was carried out using PBMCs. The receptor set was obtained from a man aged 60-69 years in good health and CMV-seropositive. The CDR3 runs from the conserved cysteine through the conserved F or W. A D gene is named only where the DNA matches it firmly. Clone size is not always given. Where it is, it says once, few, many or a class for expanded clones.

>TRBD2|TRBJ2-7|TRBV18|-|16
CASSPPTGGTTCEQYF
TGTGCCAGCTCACCACCGACGGGGGGAACCACCTGCGAGCAGTACTTC
>-|TRBJ1-1|TRBV27|-|14
CASPGEGGRTEAFF
TGTGCCAGCCCTGGGGAGGGCGGTAGGACTGAAGCTTTCTTT
>-|TRBJ1-6|TRBV30|few|15
CAWSVRGQGASPLHF
TGTGCCTGGAGTGTAAGGGGTCAGGGTGCCTCACCCCTCCACTTT
>TRBD2|TRBJ2-3|TRBV6-4|-|15
CASSDQAGVTDTQYF
TGTGCCAGCAGTGACCAGGCGGGGGTCACAGATACGCAGTATTTT
>TRBD1|TRBJ1-5|TRBV19|-|15
CASSTGQGGNQPQHF
TGTGCCAGTAGTACTGGACAGGGAGGCAATCAGCCCCAGCATTTT
>-|TRBJ1-2|TRBV7-2|-|14
CASSRWDTSYGYTF
TGTGCCAGCAGCCGATGGGACACCAGCTATGGCTACACCTTC
>TRBD2|TRBJ2-7|TRBV7-2|-|15
CASSLSGGALSEQYF
TGTGCCAGCAGCTTAAGCGGGGGGGCTTTAAGCGAGCAGTACTTC
>-|TRBJ1-1|TRBV14|few|16
CASSGQFGTGNTEAFF
TGTGCCAGCAGCGGACAGTTCGGGACGGGGAACACTGAAGCTTTCTTT
>-|TRBJ1-1|TRBV15|-|14
CATSRDQVNTEAFF
TGTGCCACCAGCAGAGACCAGGTGAACACTGAAGCTTTCTTT
>TRBD1|TRBJ2-7|TRBV5-1|-|14
CASSLGQGAYEQYF
TGCGCCAGCAGCTTGGGGCAGGGGGCGTACGAGCAGTACTTC
>-|TRBJ2-7|TRBV11-2|-|15
CASSPGPGDSYEQYF
TGTGCCAGCAGCCCCGGTCCGGGGGACTCCTACGAGCAGTACTTC
>-|TRBJ2-2|TRBV27|-|14
CASTKSIGTGELFF
TGTGCCAGCACCAAATCTATTGGCACCGGGGAGCTGTTTTTT
>TRBD1|TRBJ2-7|TRBV18|-|15
CASRPGAGGVYEQYF
TGTGCCAGCAGACCTGGGGCAGGGGGTGTCTACGAGCAGTACTTC
>TRBD1|TRBJ1-1|TRBV18|-|13
CASSPGQGANAFF
TGTGCCAGCTCACCAGGACAGGGGGCTAACGCTTTCTTT
>TRBD1|TRBJ1-4|TRBV11-2|-|15
CASSFNTGGNEKLFF
TGTGCCAGCAGCTTTAACACAGGGGGCAATGAAAAACTGTTTTTT
>-|TRBJ2-3|TRBV9|-|15
CASSVGSILTDTQYF
TGTGCCAGCAGCGTAGGGTCCATACTCACAGATACGCAGTATTTT
>-|TRBJ2-5|TRBV19|-|14
CASSFTSGGETQYF
TGTGCCAGTAGTTTCACCTCAGGGGGGGAGACCCAGTACTTC
>TRBD1|TRBJ1-2|TRBV7-3|-|14
CASSAGQGIGGYTF
TGTGCCAGCAGCGCCGGACAGGGGATAGGAGGCTACACCTTC
>TRBD2|TRBJ2-3|TRBV19|-|13
CASKRGGSDTQYF
TGTGCCAGTAAGCGGGGCGGATCAGATACGCAGTATTTT
>TRBD1|TRBJ2-7|TRBV5-1|-|16
CASSLGPGTGLYEQYF
TGCGCCAGCAGCTTGGGCCCCGGGACAGGTCTCTACGAGCAGTACTTC
>TRBD1|TRBJ2-3|TRBV4-1|-|16
CASSQRGQGAIDTQYF
TGCGCCAGCAGCCAGAGGGGACAGGGGGCCATAGATACGCAGTATTTT
>-|TRBJ2-7|TRBV7-9|-|14
CASSLYEGVYEQYF
TGTGCCAGCAGCTTATATGAGGGAGTATACGAGCAGTACTTC
>-|TRBJ1-1|TRBV15|-|18
CATSRGGGKGLWNTEAFF
TGTGCCACCAGCAGAGGGGGGGGAAAGGGGCTCTGGAACACTGAAGCTTTCTTT
>TRBD2|TRBJ2-5|TRBV5-1|-|15
CASSLDMGLAGPQYF
TGCGCCAGCAGCTTGGATATGGGACTAGCGGGGCCCCAGTACTTC
>TRBD1|TRBJ2-2|TRBV19|-|14
CASSVDRGTGELFF
TGTGCCAGTAGTGTGGACAGGGGGACCGGGGAGCTGTTTTTT
>TRBD2|TRBJ2-1|TRBV2|-|18
CASSEYLAGGPLNNEQFF
TGTGCCAGCAGTGAATATCTAGCGGGGGGACCCCTCAACAATGAGCAGTTCTTC
>TRBD2|TRBJ2-5|TRBV9|few|15
CASSVAAAGGETQYF
TGTGCCAGCAGCGTAGCTGCGGCGGGGGGAGAGACCCAGTACTTC
>TRBD1|TRBJ2-3|TRBV19|-|15
CASSWGQGIPDTQYF
TGTGCCAGTAGTTGGGGACAGGGGATCCCAGATACGCAGTATTTT
>-|TRBJ1-2|TRBV9|few|14
CASSVTGINYGYTF
TGTGCCAGCAGCGTAACAGGAATCAACTATGGCTACACCTTC
>TRBD1|TRBJ1-4|TRBV30|-|16
CAWSVNRGLTNEKLFF
TGTGCCTGGAGTGTAAACAGGGGCCTAACTAATGAAAAACTGTTTTTT
>-|TRBJ2-1|TRBV27|-|14
CASSLYPGGSEQFF
TGTGCCAGCAGTTTATACCCAGGGGGGTCTGAGCAGTTCTTC
>-|TRBJ2-7|TRBV28|-|16
CASSSRGGARDYEQYF
TGTGCCAGCAGTTCTCGGGGAGGTGCGAGAGACTACGAGCAGTACTTC
>-|TRBJ2-5|TRBV9|-|14
CASSPIGSQETQYF
TGTGCCAGCAGCCCCATTGGCAGCCAAGAGACCCAGTACTTC